The TCR beta chain described here comes from a study of cytomegalovirus exposure and HLA in healthy donors. Across the study: Some 85 million unique TCRs from HLA-typed donors were held in an early data release. Study-level points and caveats: Fewer N-insertions than the 666-donor mean were reportedly shown by an Asian-associated ancestry cluster in a later analysis. As a later analysis revealed, most CMV-associated TCR beta chains appeared HLA-restricted.

In the case of this clone: The antigen is unknown.

The PCR made use of 60 Vbeta and 13 Jbeta primers. Sequenced by immunoSEQ multiplex PCR; TCRdb stores in-frame clones only, minus some. The top ten clones hold 1.5% to 2% of a sample with about 180,000 clones, around 80% of them seen once. This CDR3 has 14 amino acids. V lost 6 bases and J lost 8; bases outside the gene matches: 9. CDR1 MNHNS and CDR2 SASEGT come from the germline V gene. V and J are TRBV6-1 and TRBJ1-4, with TRBD1 identical over 7 bases. Sequencing was performed on PBMCs. This clonotype was sampled from a man aged 18 to 30 in good health and CMV-seronegative. DNA for the CDR3: TGTGCCAGCAGACAGGGGATGGTAGGAGAAAAACTGTTTTTT. It specifies CASRQGMVGEKLFF.